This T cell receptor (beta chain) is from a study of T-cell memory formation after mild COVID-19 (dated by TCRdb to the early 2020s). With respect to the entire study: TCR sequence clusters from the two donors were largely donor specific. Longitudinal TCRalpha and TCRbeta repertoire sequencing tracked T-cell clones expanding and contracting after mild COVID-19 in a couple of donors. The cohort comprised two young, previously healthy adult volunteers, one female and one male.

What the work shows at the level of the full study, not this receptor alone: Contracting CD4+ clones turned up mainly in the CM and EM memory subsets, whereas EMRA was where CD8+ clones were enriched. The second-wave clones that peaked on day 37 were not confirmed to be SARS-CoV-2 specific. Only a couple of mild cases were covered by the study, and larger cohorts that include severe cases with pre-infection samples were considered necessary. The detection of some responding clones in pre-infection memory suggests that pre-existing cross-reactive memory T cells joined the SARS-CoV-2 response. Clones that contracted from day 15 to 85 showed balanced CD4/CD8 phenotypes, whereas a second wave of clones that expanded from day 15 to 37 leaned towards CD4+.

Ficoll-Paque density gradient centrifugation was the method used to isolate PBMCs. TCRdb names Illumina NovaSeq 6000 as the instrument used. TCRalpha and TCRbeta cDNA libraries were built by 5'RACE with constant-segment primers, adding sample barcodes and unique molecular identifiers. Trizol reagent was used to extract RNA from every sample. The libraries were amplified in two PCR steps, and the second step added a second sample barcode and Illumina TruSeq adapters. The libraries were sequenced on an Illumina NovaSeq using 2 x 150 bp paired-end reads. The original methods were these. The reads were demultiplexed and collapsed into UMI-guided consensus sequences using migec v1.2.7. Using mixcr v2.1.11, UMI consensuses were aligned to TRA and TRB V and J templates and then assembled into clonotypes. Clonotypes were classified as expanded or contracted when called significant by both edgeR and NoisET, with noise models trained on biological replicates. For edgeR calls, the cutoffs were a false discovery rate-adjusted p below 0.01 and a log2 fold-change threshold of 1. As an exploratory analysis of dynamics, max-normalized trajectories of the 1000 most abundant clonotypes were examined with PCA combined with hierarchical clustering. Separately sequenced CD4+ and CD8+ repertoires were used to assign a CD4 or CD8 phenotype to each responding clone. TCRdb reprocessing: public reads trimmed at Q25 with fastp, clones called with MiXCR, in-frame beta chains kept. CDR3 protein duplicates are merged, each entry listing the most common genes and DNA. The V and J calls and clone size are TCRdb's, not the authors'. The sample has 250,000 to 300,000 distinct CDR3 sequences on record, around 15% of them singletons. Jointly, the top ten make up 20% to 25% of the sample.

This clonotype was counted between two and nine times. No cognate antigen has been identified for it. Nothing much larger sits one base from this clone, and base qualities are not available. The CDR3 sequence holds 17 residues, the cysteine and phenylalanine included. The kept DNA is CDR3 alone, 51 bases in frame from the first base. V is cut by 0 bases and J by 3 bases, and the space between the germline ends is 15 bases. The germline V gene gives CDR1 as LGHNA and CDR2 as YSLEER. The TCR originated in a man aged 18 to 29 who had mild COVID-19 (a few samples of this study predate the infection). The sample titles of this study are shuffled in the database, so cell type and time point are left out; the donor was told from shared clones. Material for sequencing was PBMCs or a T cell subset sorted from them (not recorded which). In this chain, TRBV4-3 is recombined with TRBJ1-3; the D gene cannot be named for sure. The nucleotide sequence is TGCGCCAGCAGCCAAGATCTGGCAGGCGCGAATGGAAACACCATATATTTT. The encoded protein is CASSQDLAGANGNTIYF.